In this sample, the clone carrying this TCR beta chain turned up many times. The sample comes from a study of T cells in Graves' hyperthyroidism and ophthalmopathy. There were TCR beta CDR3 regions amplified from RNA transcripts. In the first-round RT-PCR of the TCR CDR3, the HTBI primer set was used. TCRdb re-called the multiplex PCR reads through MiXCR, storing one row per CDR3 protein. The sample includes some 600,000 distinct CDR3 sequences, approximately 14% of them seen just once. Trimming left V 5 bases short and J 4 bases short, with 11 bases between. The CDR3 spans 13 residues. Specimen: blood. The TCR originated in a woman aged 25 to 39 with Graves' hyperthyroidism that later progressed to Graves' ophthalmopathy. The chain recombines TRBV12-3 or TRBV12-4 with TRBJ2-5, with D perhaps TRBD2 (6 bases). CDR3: CASSRMGGETQYF. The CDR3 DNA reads TGTGCCAGCAGTCGTATGGGGGGAGAGACCCAGTACTTC.